This T cell receptor (beta chain) was found in a study of Graves' ophthalmopathy and Graves' hyperthyroidism. Findings and limits, study-wide: Predictions made by the model for ophthalmopathy progression reached over 55% sensitivity and just under 75% specificity.

This clonotype was seen ten or more times. Its antigen is currently unknown. V lost 0 bases and J lost 1, with 3 bases in between. Germline lookup yields CDR1 LGHNA and CDR2 YSLEER. The CDR3 has 14 residues. The authors amplified TCR beta CDR3 regions from RNA transcripts. HTBI-primed RT-PCR formed the first round, and a multiplex PCR formed the second. One entry per CDR3 protein, called by TCRdb with MiXCR from the multiplex PCR reads. The table lists over 150,000 distinct CDR3 sequences, approximately 40% of them singletons, with 5.8% in the top ten. Orbital computed tomography, together with clinical symptoms, serum thyroxine, TRAb and thyroid ultrasound, was used for diagnosis.

The chain recombines TRBV4-3 with TRBJ2-2; D is ambiguous. Sample: peripheral blood. This TCR derives from a woman between 35 and 50 years old with Graves' ophthalmopathy. The CDR3 loop is CASSQEENTGELFF. The DNA of the CDR3 is TGCGCCAGCAGCCAAGAAGAGAACACCGGGGAGCTGTTTTTT.